This TCR beta chain was recorded in a study of T-cell memory formation after mild COVID-19. Overall study findings and caveats: Clones contracting over day 15 to 85 were CD4/CD8 balanced, with later expanders leaning CD4+. Clones which contracted sat mainly in CM and EM if CD4+, and in EMRA if CD8+.

The sample holds one count of this clonotype. The antigen is undetermined. The junction departs from the called germline gene at one end, perhaps through a read error. The CDR3 has 13 amino acids. The germline V gene encodes CDR1 DFQATT and CDR2 SNEGSKA (reference sequence). 5'RACE, which relied on constant-segment primers, yielded TCR alpha and TCR beta cDNA libraries carrying sample barcodes and UMIs. TCRdb re-derived calls from the 5' RACE reads in MiXCR, one entry per CDR3 protein. The sample holds about 140,000 distinct CDR3 sequences, over 15% seen once. The chain recombines TRBV20-1 with TRBJ2-1, with D unresolved. The sample consisted of PBMCs or a T cell subset sorted from them (not recorded which). This TCR derives from an adult woman who had mild COVID-19 (a few samples of this study predate the infection). Cell type and time point are not known. The CDR3 loop is CSARGWLGNEQSF. DNA for the CDR3: TGCAGTGCTAGAGGGTGGTTGGGCAATGAGCAGTCCTTC.